This entry lists 30 T cell receptor beta chains sequenced from one sample in a study of cytomegalovirus exposure and HLA in healthy donors. Primers for the PCR totalled 60 Vbeta and 13 Jbeta. Repertoires were generated with immunoSEQ multiplex PCR, while TCRdb's copy carries only in-frame clones and drops some. This table has about 110,000 clones, approximately 16% appearing once. Sample: PBMCs. Receptors were obtained from a female donor in good health and CMV-seronegative.

This clone has a handful of counts. The V gene is TRBV19, the J gene TRBJ2-5, with TRBD2 matching 12 bases. Trimming cost V 4 bases and J 5 bases; bases outside gene matches: 5. Germline V lookup: CDR1 LNHDA, CDR2 SQIVND (reference sequence). CDR3 length: 15 amino acids. The CDR3: CASSSRLAGAETQYF. The CDR3 DNA sequence: TGTGCCAGTAGTAGCCGACTAGCGGGGGCTGAGACCCAGTACTTC.

The rearrangement uses TRBV28 and TRBJ2-1, with 8 bases that match TRBD2. Germline values: CDR1 MDHEN, CDR2 SYDVKM. Germline trimming cut 8 bases from V and 4 bases from J; bases unmatched to any gene: 7. This CDR3 region has 14 residues. The CDR3 DNA reads as TGTGCCAGCCGGGGGGGACTTCTGTACAATGAGCAGTTCTTC. Its protein is CASRGGLLYNEQFF. Full variable domain (remainder filled in from reference TRBV28 and TRBJ2-1): DVKVTQSSRYLVKRTGEKVFLECVQDMDHENMFWYRQDPGLGLRLIYFSYDVKMKEKGDIPEGYSVSREKKERFSLILESASTNQTSMYLCASRGGLLYNEQFFGPGTRLTVL.

V and J are TRBV7-9 and TRBJ2-1; no firm D call. V lost 4 bases and J lost 3, with 13 bases in between. The germline gives CDR1 SEHNR, CDR2 FQNEAQ (reference sequence). The CDR3 totals 15 residues. CDR3 nucleotides: TGTGCCAGCAGCTATGGAGCGTCGGGCTACAATGAGCAGTTCTTC. Its protein is CASSYGASGYNEQFF.

A few counts support this clone. The chain joins TRBV7-2 to TRBJ2-7, with 8 bases aligning to TRBD1. CDR3 size: 13 residues. V shed 5 bases, J shed 9 bases, and the junction held 9 bases outside the gene matches. Per the germline V gene, CDR1 is SGHTA and CDR2 is FQGNSA. CDR3 coding DNA: TGTGCCAGCAGCCTTGGACAGGGAAGGGTGCAGTACTTC. As protein: CASSLGQGRVQYF.

The rearrangement uses TRBV15 and TRBJ1-3; 7 bases align to TRBD1. This CDR3 region has 13 residues. CDR1 LNHNV and CDR2 YYDKDF come from the germline V gene (reference sequence). Trimming at V came to 4 bases and at J to 11 bases, leaving 8 bases not matched to a gene. Written as DNA, the CDR3 is TGTGCCACCAGCAACAACAGGGGATTCCCCATATATTTT. This translates into CATSNNRGFPIYF.

This clone turned up a few times. The J gene is TRBJ2-5, the V gene TRBV28; TRBD2 agrees at 8 bases. Unmatched junction bases numbered 10, after V lost 6 bases and J lost 4 bases. The germline V gene encodes CDR1 MDHEN and CDR2 SYDVKM. The CDR3 has 15 amino acids. As DNA, the CDR3 is TGTGCCAGCAGGGGAGCGGGAGACGCGCGAGAGACCCAGTACTTC. Translation gives CASRGAGDARETQYF.

The genes are TRBV28 and TRBJ1-1; TRBD1 matches 9 bases. With V trimmed by 5 bases and J by 6 bases, 13 bases remained unmatched. This CDR3 region has 16 residues. Per the germline V gene, CDR1 is MDHEN and CDR2 is SYDVKM. The DNA for the CDR3 is TGTGCCAGCAGTCCTCCGAGACAGGGGGGTCGGTCTGAAGCTTTCTTT. Translated, it gives CASSPPRQGGRSEAFF.

This clone was observed a few times. The rearrangement uses TRBV30 and TRBJ2-7; maybe TRBD2 (5 bases). Germline V lookup: CDR1 GTSNPN, CDR2 SVGIG (reference sequence). Trimming left V 0 bases short and J 7 bases short, with 16 bases between. The CDR3 is 14 residues long. The CDR3 nucleotides are TGTGCCTGGAGTGTACTTTCCGGGGTTGGGGAGCAGTACTTC. Encoded protein: CAWSVLSGVGEQYF.

CDR3 sequence reads: CASSDVAGGNYEQYF. In nucleotides, the CDR3 is TGTGCCAGCAGCGACGTAGCGGGAGGGAATTACGAGCAGTACTTC. The chain joins TRBV6-5 to TRBJ2-7; TRBD2 matches 11 bases. CDR1 and CDR2 from the germline V gene are MNHEY and SVGAGI. The CDR3 extends over 15 amino acids. Losses at the gene ends were 6 bases for V and 4 bases for J; bases not matched to a gene: 8.

This clone was recorded a few times. This chain links TRBV2 with TRBJ2-1; 10 bases fit TRBD2. Germline V lookup: CDR1 SNHLY, CDR2 FYNNEI. J lost 1 base, V lost 11 bases, and 5 bases had no gene match. The CDR3 is 14 residues long. CDR3 region: CAQLAGDSYNEQFF. CDR3 nucleotides: TGTGCCCAGCTAGCGGGGGATTCCTACAATGAGCAGTTCTTC.

The chain employs TRBV5-1 and TRBJ2-3, with 12 bases identical to TRBD2. The CDR3 is 15 amino acids. Germline values: CDR1 SGHRS, CDR2 YFSETQ. V lost 4 bases and J lost 0; bases outside the gene matches: 0. CDR3 residues: CASSLAGGSTDTQYF. In DNA, the CDR3 is TGCGCCAGCAGCCTAGCGGGGGGGAGCACAGATACGCAGTATTTT.

This clone appeared a few times. J is TRBJ1-2 and V is TRBV29-1, with 10 positions matching TRBD1. The V gene end was trimmed by 5 bases and the J gene end by 5 bases; junction bases not matched to a gene: 8. CDR1 is SQVTM and CDR2 is ANQGSEA in the germline V gene. The CDR3 runs to 14 residues. The CDR3 DNA reads TGCAGCGTTCTCCCCGGGACAGGGGTTTATGGCTACACCTTC. Encoded protein: CSVLPGTGVYGYTF.

The rearrangement joins TRBV4-3 to TRBJ2-1; D possibly corresponds to TRBD2 (5 bases). V was clipped by 0 bases and J by 7 bases, with 16 bases between them. In germline, CDR1 is LGHNA, CDR2 YSLEER. This CDR3 comprises 16 residues. CDR3 coding DNA: TGCGCCAGCAGCCAAGACTTCGGGGTGTCGAAAAATGAGCAGTTCTTC. Its translation is CASSQDFGVSKNEQFF.

In this sample, this clone turned up a few times. The chain combines TRBV30 with TRBJ1-5, with D uncertain. V was clipped by 0 bases and J by 4 bases, with 13 bases between them. CDR3 length: 15 amino acids. Germline CDR1 reads GTSNPN; CDR2 reads SVGIG (reference sequence). The CDR3 loop is CAWSVFRGENQPQHF. The CDR3 DNA sequence: TGTGCCTGGAGTGTATTCCGCGGAGAGAATCAGCCCCAGCATTTT.

V usage is TRBV15 and J usage is TRBJ2-6, with TRBD1 matching over 7 bases. Germline V CDR1 and CDR2: LNHNV, YYDKDF (reference sequence). The CDR3 runs 18 residues. J gave up 1 base and V 1 base, and 7 bases lay outside the gene matches. CDR3 loop: CATSRGDRPLSGANVLTF. For the CDR3, the DNA is TGTGCCACCAGCAGAGGGGACAGACCACTTTCTGGGGCCAACGTCCTGACTTTC.

V and J are TRBV12-5 and TRBJ1-2, with D perhaps matching TRBD1 (6 bases). The V end was cut by 2 bases, the J end by 2 bases, with 15 bases between. The CDR3 loop spans 16 amino acids. Germline V gives CDR1 LGHNT, CDR2 FRNRAP. CDR3 nucleotide sequence: TGTGCTAGTGGTTTGTTCATACAGGGTGCGAACTATGGCTACACCTTC. This sequence encodes CASGLFIQGANYGYTF.

This clone was found a few times. The germline gene is not matched at one end of the junction; a read error may be the cause. The chain joins TRBV19 to TRBJ2-5; 7 nucleotides line up with TRBD1. CDR3 length: 14 amino acids. From germline, CDR1 is LNHDA and CDR2 SQIVND (reference sequence). The CDR3 loop is CASSPTGLQEAQYF. The CDR3 DNA sequence: TGTGCCAGTAGTCCGACAGGGCTCCAAGAGGCCCAGTACTTC.

The chain links TRBV7-2 to TRBJ2-7; weak D call: TRBD2 (6 bases). CDR1 is SGHTA and CDR2 is FQGNSA in the germline V gene. V was trimmed by 2 bases and J by 3 bases, leaving 11 bases between them. The CDR3 consists of 14 residues. In nucleotides, the CDR3 is TGTGCCAGCAGCTTACCGGGAGAGGGCTACGAGCAGTACTTC. Encoded protein: CASSLPGEGYEQYF.

This chain links TRBV5-1 with TRBJ2-3; the D gene is possibly TRBD2 (6 bases). The germline gives CDR1 SGHRS, CDR2 YFSETQ. V lost 6 bases and J 3 bases, leaving 23 bases between the germline ends. CDR3 length: 17 residues. For the CDR3, the DNA is TGCGCCAGCAAAACGTACGGGACCTACCGGGGGACAGATACGCAGTATTTT. It is translated as CASKTYGTYRGTDTQYF.

In its sample, this clone was seen a few times. The chain joins TRBV5-6 to TRBJ2-3, with 15 bases aligning to TRBD2. With 4 bases clipped from V and 4 bases from J, the junction kept 7 bases outside the gene matches. In germline, CDR1 is SGHDT, CDR2 YYEEEE. The CDR3 length is 17 residues. The CDR3 here is CASSPGLAGGGADTQYF. In nucleotides, the CDR3 is TGTGCCAGCAGCCCCGGACTAGCGGGAGGGGGTGCAGATACGCAGTATTTT.

This clone has only a few counts. The rearrangement joins TRBV7-9 to TRBJ2-6, with D possibly matching TRBD1 (6 bases). Germline V gives CDR1 SEHNR, CDR2 FQNEAQ (reference sequence). Trimming removed 1 base from V and 2 bases from J, with 6 bases in between. The CDR3 is 15 residues long. This CDR3 is CASSLEGAGANVLTF. As DNA, the CDR3 is TGTGCCAGCAGCTTAGAGGGGGCTGGGGCCAACGTCCTGACTTTC.

The table lists this clone with a few counts. The CDR3, as DNA: TGCAGCGTCGGGACAGGGGGTTCCGGTAGAGCGGGCTACACCTTC. Translating it yields CSVGTGGSGRAGYTF. The chain carries TRBV29-1 and TRBJ1-2; 11 nucleotides agree with TRBD1. The V gene end was trimmed by 6 bases and the J gene end by 8 bases; junction bases not matched to a gene: 14. In germline, CDR1 is SQVTM, CDR2 ANQGSEA. The CDR3 loop spans 15 amino acids.

In its sample, this clone was seen a few times. The V gene is TRBV7-8, the J gene TRBJ1-2, with D perhaps TRBD1 (6 bases). Deletions cut 3 bases from V and 2 bases from J, with 13 bases between. The V gene's germline CDR1 is SGHVS and CDR2 FQNEAQ. The CDR3 contains 15 residues. The CDR3 sequence is CASSFGWTANYGYTF. Here the CDR3 DNA reads TGTGCCAGCAGCTTTGGGTGGACAGCGAACTATGGCTACACCTTC.

This clone was seen more than once but under ten times. This chain joins TRBV15 and TRBJ2-3; 11 bases line up with TRBD1. The germline gives CDR1 LNHNV, CDR2 YYDKDF (reference sequence). The CDR3 length is 18 residues. With 4 bases clipped from V and 2 bases from J, the junction kept 11 bases outside the gene matches. The CDR3 nucleotides read TGTGCCACCAGCACCCGGCGTTGGGACAGGGGGAACACAGATACGCAGTATTTT. Translated: CATSTRRWDRGNTDTQYF. Using reference TRBV15 and TRBJ2-3 for the parts outside the CDR3, the full variable domain is DAMVIQNPRYQVTQFGKPVTLSCSQTLNHNVMYWYQQKSSQAPKLLFHYYDKDFNNEADTPDNFQSRRPNTSFCFLDIRSPGLGDTAMYLCATSTRRWDRGNTDTQYFGPGTRLTVL.

This clone was counted only a few times. The CDR3 nucleotides read TGTGCCAGCAGCTTCTCAGACAGGGAGGCGAACACCGGGGAGCTGTTTTTT. Its translation: CASSFSDREANTGELFF. The chain links TRBV7-3 to TRBJ2-2; a possible D gene is TRBD1 (7 bases). The CDR3 runs to 17 residues. Germline V CDR1 and CDR2: SGHTA, FQGTGA. V gave up 3 bases and J gave up 0 bases, with 14 bases separating them.

This clone was seen a few times. The rearrangement joins TRBV18 to TRBJ2-1; 8 bases are a match to TRBD1. CDR3 length: 15 residues. V gave up 7 bases and J gave up 5 bases; unmatched junction bases: 10. Germline V gene lookup returns CDR1 KGHSH and CDR2 LQKENI. The CDR3 spells CASFFDRGGDNEQFF. CDR3 DNA sequence: TGTGCCAGCTTCTTCGACAGGGGAGGAGACAATGAGCAGTTCTTC.

V and J are TRBV5-1 and TRBJ2-5, with TRBD2 identical over 7 bases. The CDR3 spans 13 residues. CDR1 is SGHRS and CDR2 is YFSETQ in the germline V gene. The junction had 4 bases not matched to a gene; V was cut back by 4 bases and J by 4 bases. DNA of the CDR3: TGCGCCAGCAGCCAAGGACTAGGAGAGACCCAGTACTTC. Translation gives CASSQGLGETQYF.

This clone has only a few counts. The CDR3 spells CATSTSAGELFF. CDR3 nucleotides: TGTGCCACCAGCACTAGTGCCGGGGAGCTGTTTTTT. The chain carries TRBV15 and TRBJ2-2; no reliable D call. This CDR3 is 12 amino acids long. Germline assignment: CDR1 LNHNV and CDR2 YYDKDF (reference sequence). V was pared by 4 bases and J by 6 bases, with 6 bases between. The full variable domain, in which reference TRBV15 and TRBJ2-2 provide the parts outside the CDR3, is DAMVIQNPRYQVTQFGKPVTLSCSQTLNHNVMYWYQQKSSQAPKLLFHYYDKDFNNEADTPDNFQSRRPNTSFCFLDIRSPGLGDTAMYLCATSTSAGELFFGEGSRLTVL.

This clone was seen a handful of times. This chain connects TRBV5-4 to TRBJ2-7, with 13 bases matching TRBD2. V lost 2 bases to trimming and J lost 1 base; unmatched junction nucleotides: 3. Per germline, CDR1 SGHNT and CDR2 YYREEE (reference sequence). The CDR3 totals 16 residues. For the CDR3, the DNA is TGTGCCAGCAGCTTTTCGGGACTAGCGGGATCCTACGAGCAGTACTTC. It encodes CASSFSGLAGSYEQYF. Looking up the rest from reference TRBV5-4 and TRBJ2-7 gives the full variable domain: ETGVTQSPTHLIKTRGQQVTLRCSSQSGHNTVSWYQQALGQGPQFIFQYYREEENGRGNFPPRFSGLQFPNYSSELNVNALELDDSALYLCASSFSGLAGSYEQYFGPGTRLTVT.

This clone has just a few counts. The chain has TRBV5-6 and TRBJ2-5; D is ambiguous. The germline V and J ends were trimmed by 3 bases and 1 base, with 7 bases remaining between them. Germline V gives CDR1 SGHDT, CDR2 YYEEEE. The CDR3 length is 13 residues. The CDR3 region has the DNA TGTGCCAGCAGCTCGGGTATCCAAGAGACCCAGTACTTC. It specifies CASSSGIQETQYF.